The clone carrying this T cell receptor beta chain is a singleton in its sample. Looked up from germline, CDR1 is SGHNT and CDR2 is YENEEA. The CDR3 length is 13 residues. Trimming cost V 5 bases and J 4 bases, with 11 bases left between them. The table came from immunoSEQ multiplex PCR; TCRdb's copy has only in-frame clones and leaves some out. The table includes roughly 2.6 million clones, around nine tenths detected once. CD4+ cells yielded CD45RA+ naive and CD45RA-negative memory subsets. The sample belongs to a study of shared clonotypes between healthy human individuals. The sequence was obtained from a man between 18 and 35 years old in good health. The chain joins TRBV11-3 to TRBJ1-1; tentative D call: TRBD1 (5 bases). Input material: naive CD4+ T cells sorted from blood. Subset denoted: CD45RA+ positively selected. The CDR3 region has the DNA TGTGCCAGCAGCCGGGGGTTTGGCACTGAAGCTTTCTTT. It specifies CASSRGFGTEAFF.